These T cell receptor beta chains were read from a single sample in a study of shared clonotypes between healthy human individuals. The data were produced by immunoSEQ multiplex PCR, yet TCRdb's version contains in-frame clones alone and is incomplete. Of some 2 million clones listed, roughly 94% are singletons. The sample comprised naive CD4+ T cells sorted from blood. All receptors come from a man aged 18 to 29 in good health. The CDR3 runs from the conserved cysteine through the conserved F or W. Fields, in order: clone size, V gene, D gene, J gene, CDR3 protein, CDR3 DNA. D genes are given only for firm matches. Expanded clones are given a class, and other clones once, few, many or no size at all.

-,TRBV7-3,-,TRBJ2-3,CASSLRAGPTDTQYF,TGTGCCAGCAGCTTAAGGGCGGGTCCCACAGATACGCAGTATTTT
-,TRBV27,-,TRBJ2-2,CASSSPGPHVVAGELFF,TGTGCCAGCAGTTCGCCCGGGCCACACGTAGTCGCCGGGGAGCTGTTTTTT
-,TRBV6-1,TRBD1,TRBJ2-2,CAGRWTGSTGELFF,TGTGCCGGCAGATGGACAGGGTCCACCGGGGAGCTGTTTTTT
once,TRBV9,-,TRBJ2-5,CASSVALGARETQYF,TGTGCCAGCAGCGTAGCATTGGGGGCGAGGGAGACCCAGTACTTC
-,TRBV5-1,TRBD1,TRBJ2-7,CASSPPGQSYEQYF,TGCGCCAGCAGCCCTCCGGGACAGTCCTACGAGCAGTACTTC
-,TRBV6-6,-,TRBJ2-7,CASSPGESYEQYF,TGTGCCAGCTCTCCGGGGGAGTCCTACGAGCAGTACTTC
once,TRBV2,-,TRBJ2-2,CASILQGPNTGELFF,TGTGCCAGCATTTTACAGGGACCGAACACCGGGGAGCTGTTTTTT
-,TRBV21-1,-,TRBJ1-5,CASDSRRPQHF,TGTGCCAGCGACAGCCGGCGGCCCCAGCATTTT
-,TRBV10-3,TRBD1,TRBJ2-2,CAISAGGTGELFF,TGTGCCATCAGTGCAGGGGGCACCGGGGAGCTGTTTTTT
-,TRBV28,TRBD1,TRBJ2-2,CASGYGTGGPGELFF,TGTGCCAGCGGATACGGGACAGGGGGCCCCGGGGAGCTGTTTTTT
-,TRBV15,-,TRBJ2-3,CATSRDRQTGTDTQYF,TGTGCCACCAGCAGAGATAGACAGACAGGCACAGATACGCAGTATTTT
-,TRBV10-3,-,TRBJ1-2,CAISDGNYGYTF,TGTGCCATCAGTGACGGTAACTATGGCTACACCTTC
-,TRBV7-3,TRBD1,TRBJ1-2,CASSPNPGQGYGYTF,TGTGCCAGCAGCCCCAACCCTGGACAGGGATATGGCTACACCTTC
-,TRBV7-9,-,TRBJ2-1,CASSLAILADEQFF,TGTGCCAGCAGCTTAGCGATACTAGCCGATGAGCAGTTCTTC
-,TRBV11-2,-,TRBJ2-5,CASSLNRVQETQYF,TGTGCCAGCAGCTTGAACAGGGTCCAAGAGACCCAGTACTTC
-,TRBV7-9,-,TRBJ2-3,CASSLEGGGDTQYF,TGTGCCAGCAGCTTAGAGGGCGGAGGGGATACGCAGTATTTT
-,TRBV30,-,TRBJ2-5,CAWGDYWGLGETQYF,TGTGCCTGGGGGGATTATTGGGGGCTAGGAGAGACCCAGTACTTC
-,TRBV27,-,TRBJ2-3,CASSLRLAGTDTQYF,TGTGCCAGCAGTTTACGGCTCGCCGGCACAGATACGCAGTATTTT